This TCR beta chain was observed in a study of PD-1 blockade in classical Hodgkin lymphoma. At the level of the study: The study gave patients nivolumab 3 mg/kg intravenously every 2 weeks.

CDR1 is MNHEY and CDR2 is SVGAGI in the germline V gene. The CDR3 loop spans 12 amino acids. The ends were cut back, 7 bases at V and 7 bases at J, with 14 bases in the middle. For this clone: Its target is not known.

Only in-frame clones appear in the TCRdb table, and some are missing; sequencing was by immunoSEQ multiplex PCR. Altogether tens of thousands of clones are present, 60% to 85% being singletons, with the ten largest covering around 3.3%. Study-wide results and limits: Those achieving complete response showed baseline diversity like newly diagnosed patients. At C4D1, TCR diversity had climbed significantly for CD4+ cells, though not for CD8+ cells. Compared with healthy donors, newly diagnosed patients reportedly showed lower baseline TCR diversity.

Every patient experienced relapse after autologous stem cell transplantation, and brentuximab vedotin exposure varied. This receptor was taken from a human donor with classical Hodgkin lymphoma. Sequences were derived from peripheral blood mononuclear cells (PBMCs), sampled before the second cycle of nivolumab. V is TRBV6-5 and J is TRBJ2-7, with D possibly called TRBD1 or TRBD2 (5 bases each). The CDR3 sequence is CASTGTSWEQYF. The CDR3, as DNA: TGTGCCAGCACCGGGACCTCCTGGGAGCAGTACTTC.